This T cell receptor beta chain stems from a study of T cell repertoires in cytomegalovirus infection. The CDR3 has 14 residues. V lost 1 base and J 4 bases, leaving 10 bases between the germline ends. In germline, CDR1 is MNHNS, CDR2 SASEGT. Study-wide results and limits: The cumulative frequency of public TCR beta families identified carriers of CMV plus the relevant HLA. CMV-specific TCR beta clonotypes restricted by HLA-C were the ones dominating the ex vivo response.

Via MiXCR, TCRdb re-called the reads, giving one row per CDR3 protein. The sample holds over 85,000 distinct CDR3 sequences; approximately 15% are singletons and the top ten take around 8.5%. This clonotype appeared a few times. The antigen is undetermined. This chain uses TRBV6-1 with TRBJ1-2, with a possible D match to TRBD1 (5 bases). Sequences were obtained from PBMCs. The sequence was collected from a human donor in good health (CMV status not recorded). Some clones in this sample may be carry-over from other donors' samples. Here the CDR3 DNA reads TGTGCCAGCAGTGAAGAAGGACAAAGCTATGGCTACACCTTC. Its protein is CASSEEGQSYGYTF.